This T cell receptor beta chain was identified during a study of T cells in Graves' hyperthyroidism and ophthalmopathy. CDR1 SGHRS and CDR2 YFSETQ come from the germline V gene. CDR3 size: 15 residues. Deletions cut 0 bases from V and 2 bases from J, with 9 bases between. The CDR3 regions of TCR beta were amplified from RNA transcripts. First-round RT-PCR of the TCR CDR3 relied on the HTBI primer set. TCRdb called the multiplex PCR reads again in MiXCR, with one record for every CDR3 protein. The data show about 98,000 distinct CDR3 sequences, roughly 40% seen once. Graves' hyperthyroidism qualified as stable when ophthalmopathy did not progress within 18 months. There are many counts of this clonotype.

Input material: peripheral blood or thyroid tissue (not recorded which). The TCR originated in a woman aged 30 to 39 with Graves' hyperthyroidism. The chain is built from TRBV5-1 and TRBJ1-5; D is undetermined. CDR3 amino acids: CASSLGEGGNQPQHF. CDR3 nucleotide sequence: TGCGCCAGCAGCTTGGGCGAGGGTGGCAATCAGCCCCAGCATTTT. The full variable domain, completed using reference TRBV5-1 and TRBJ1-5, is KAGVTQTPRYLIKTRGQQVTLSCSPISGHRSVSWYQQTPGQGLQFLFEYFSETQRNKGNFPGRFSGRQFSNSRSEMNVSTLELGDSALYLCASSLGEGGNQPQHFGDGTRLSIL.